This T cell receptor (beta chain) emerged from a study of cytomegalovirus exposure and HLA in healthy donors. Overall study context: Of the donors genotyped, 300 to 500 in all, 65% to 90% fell in the Caucasian-associated ancestry cluster.

Remarks on this clone: The antigen is unknown.

The CDR3 is made up of 14 amino acids. Germline CDR1 reads MNHEY; CDR2 reads SMNVEV (reference sequence). Trimming took 5 bases from V and 4 from J; bases not matched to a gene: 5. Both 60 Vbeta primers and 13 Jbeta primers went into the PCR. How the authors handled the data: Later, an analysis found 80 million or so unique TCR beta chains, and around 10 million of these were shared. Clones were read by immunoSEQ multiplex PCR, and TCRdb kept only the in-frame ones, dropping some. D and trimming were read from the DNA, whereas the V and J calls and clone size are those reported in that table. The repertoire includes about 240,000 clones, roughly 85% of them detected once, and roughly 0.22% sits in the top ten. Study findings and constraints: Later analysis placed DRB1 highest and HLA-C lowest in TCR association rates, which differed by HLA locus. A later analysis linked a missense variant in DCLRE1C to the trimming of TCR beta V and J genes.

The sequenced sample consisted of PBMCs. The source is a girl aged 2 to 10 in good health and CMV-seronegative. J is TRBJ2-3 and V is TRBV27; 8 positions match TRBD2. CDR3 residues: CASSVTSAADTQYF. As DNA, the CDR3 is TGTGCCAGCAGTGTGACTAGCGCGGCAGATACGCAGTATTTT.